One and the same sample provided the 25 T cell receptor beta chains below, sequenced in a study of shared clonotypes between healthy human individuals. Terminally differentiated effector memory CD45RA+ cells were left out of the naive CD8 fraction, which was CD45RO-negative and positively selected for CCR7. Sequencing was performed with immunoSEQ multiplex PCR; in TCRdb, only in-frame clones are kept and a portion is missing. In the table there are roughly 570,000 clones, 95% to 98% of which are singletons. The sequencing sample was made of naive CD8+ T cells sorted from blood. These receptors all come from a man aged 30-40 years in good health.

The chain employs TRBV4-1 and TRBJ2-5; D unresolved. The germline V gene encodes CDR1 MGHRA and CDR2 YSYEKL. The V gene lost 1 base and the J gene lost 1 base, with 16 bases spanning the gap. The CDR3 consists of 17 residues. CDR3 DNA sequence: TGCGCCAGCAGCCAAGTCCCCACGATCGGCATCCAAGAGACCCAGTACTTC. This gives the protein CASSQVPTIGIQETQYF.

This chain uses TRBV6-5 with TRBJ2-6; 7 bases map to TRBD2. Germline CDR1 and CDR2: MNHEY and SVGAGI. The CDR3 totals 14 residues. The V and J ends lost 5 bases and 2 bases, in that order; junction bases with no gene match: 0. CDR3 sequence reads: CASSRGAGANVLTF. The CDR3 DNA is TGTGCCAGCAGTCGGGGGGCTGGGGCCAACGTCCTGACTTTC.

The sample holds a few counts of this clone. This rearrangement joins TRBV7-9 to TRBJ1-3, with D possibly matching TRBD1 (6 bases). Trimming removed 6 bases at V and 3 bases at J, with 9 bases between. In germline, CDR1 is SEHNR, CDR2 FQNEAQ (reference sequence). This CDR3 contains 13 residues. The CDR3 here is CASRMDSGNTIYF. Here the CDR3 DNA reads TGTGCCAGCAGGATGGACAGTGGAAACACCATATATTTT.

The genes are TRBV7-9 and TRBJ1-2; D not resolved. CDR3 length: 14 residues. Trimming left V 5 bases short and J 6 bases short, with 16 bases between. Germline CDR1 reads SEHNR; CDR2 reads FQNEAQ (reference sequence). The CDR3 region is CASSPSEVGNGYTF. The CDR3 DNA reads as TGTGCCAGCAGCCCGTCAGAGGTCGGAAATGGCTACACCTTC. The full variable domain, in which reference TRBV7-9 and TRBJ1-2 provide the parts outside the CDR3, is DTGVSQNPRHKITKRGQNVTFRCDPISEHNRLYWYRQTLGQGPEFLTYFQNEAQLEKSRLLSDRFSAERPKGSFSTLEIQRTEQGDSAMYLCASSPSEVGNGYTFGSGTRLTVV.

V gene TRBV6-6 combines with J gene TRBJ1-1, with 7 bases matching TRBD1. The CDR3 totals 14 residues. V shed 7 bases and J 6 bases; nucleotides not matched to a gene: 11. Per the germline V gene, CDR1 is MNHNY and CDR2 is SVGAGI (reference sequence). The CDR3 nucleotides are TGTGCCAGCACCACTGACAGGGCCGAACCTGAAGCTTTCTTT. It codes for CASTTDRAEPEAFF.

V is TRBV7-9 and J is TRBJ2-7; TRBD1 agrees at 7 bases. The CDR3 contains 15 residues. Germline V gene data show CDR1 as SEHNR and CDR2 as FQNEAQ (reference sequence). V gave up 0 bases and J gave up 3 bases; unmatched junction bases: 5. CDR3 sequence (DNA): TGTGCCAGCAGCTTAGCGCTCGGGACAGTCTACGAGCAGTACTTC. Protein sequence: CASSLALGTVYEQYF.

A note on this clone: Sequence at one end of the junction differs from germline and may be a read error. The V and J genes are TRBV7-7 and TRBJ2-1, with D perhaps matching TRBD2 (6 bases). CDR1 and CDR2 from the germline V gene are SSHAT and FNYEAQ (reference sequence). The CDR3 has 15 amino acids. The CDR3 DNA is TGTGCTAGCAGCTTGGGGGGTAACCCCTACAATGAGCAGTTCTTC. Protein product: CASSLGGNPYNEQFF.

V and J are TRBV25-1 and TRBJ2-7; D ambiguous. In germline, CDR1 is MGHDK, CDR2 SYGVNS. The CDR3 is 13 residues long. The germline V and J ends were trimmed by 7 bases and 5 bases, with 15 bases remaining between them. In DNA, the CDR3 is TGTGCCAGCACTCGAAAATTAGAAAACGAGCAGTACTTC. It is translated as CASTRKLENEQYF.

V usage is TRBV5-8 and J usage is TRBJ2-1; possibly TRBD2 for D (5 bases). The germline V gene encodes CDR1 SGHTS and CDR2 YDEGEE. CDR3 size: 10 residues. Trimming took off 7 bases at V and 12 bases at J, with 11 bases between the two ends. The DNA of the CDR3 is TGTGCCAGCGACCGGACTGCGCAGTTCTTC. Protein: CASDRTAQFF.

The J gene is TRBJ2-7, the V gene TRBV27; TRBD1 agrees at 8 bases. Germline V CDR1 and CDR2: MNHEY, SMNVEV (reference sequence). The ends lost 4 bases at V and 7 bases at J; junction bases unmatched: 18. The CDR3 length is 17 residues. CDR3 region: CASSSIQTRQGAREQYF. DNA of the CDR3: TGTGCCAGCAGTTCCATACAGACGAGGCAGGGGGCTCGAGAGCAGTACTTC.

The genes are TRBV6-6 and TRBJ2-1; 7 positions agree with TRBD1. Unmatched junction bases numbered 9, after V lost 9 bases and J lost 4 bases. Germline-derived CDR1 and CDR2 are MNHNY and SVGAGI (reference sequence). The CDR3 length is 14 residues. DNA of the CDR3: TGTGCCAGTGGTAGGGACAGTACTTACAATGAGCAGTTCTTC. Its translation: CASGRDSTYNEQFF.

V and J are TRBV7-6 and TRBJ1-1, with D possibly being TRBD1 (6 bases). The CDR3 runs to 20 residues. Trimming left V 1 base short and J 1 base short, with 25 bases between. The germline V gene encodes CDR1 SGHVS and CDR2 FNYEAQ. For the CDR3, the DNA is TGTGCCAGCAGCTTAGAGGGGGTTCAGGAGATTCAGGGAGGGAACACTGAAGCTTTCTTT. Encoded protein: CASSLEGVQEIQGGNTEAFF.

The rearrangement joins TRBV7-9 to TRBJ1-1; possible D gene TRBD1, 5 bases. The ends were cut back, 5 bases at V and 1 base at J, with 17 bases in the middle. Germline CDR1 SEHNR, CDR2 FQNEAQ (reference sequence). The CDR3 has 16 residues. CDR3: CASSHRARDGNTEAFF. The CDR3 DNA sequence: TGTGCCAGCAGCCATCGGGCTAGGGACGGGAACACTGAAGCTTTCTTT.

J is TRBJ2-1 and V is TRBV19, with D uncertain. The CDR3 runs 14 residues. V shed 4 bases and J shed 0 bases, with 7 bases lying between them. CDR1 is LNHDA, CDR2 SQIVND, per germline (reference sequence). The CDR3 nucleotides are TGTGCCAGTAGTAAATCGGGCTCCTACAATGAGCAGTTCTTC. Residues: CASSKSGSYNEQFF.

The V call is TRBV19, the J call TRBJ2-3, with 9 bases that match TRBD1. Germline V gene data show CDR1 as LNHDA and CDR2 as SQIVND (reference sequence). The CDR3 has 17 amino acids. V was clipped by 5 bases and J by 3 bases; unmatched bases: 12. Here the CDR3 reads CASSFVVDRGETDTQYF. CDR3 bases: TGTGCCAGTAGTTTCGTCGTCGACAGGGGGGAGACAGATACGCAGTATTTT.

The chain employs TRBV19 and TRBJ1-3, with D unclear. The germline V gene encodes CDR1 LNHDA and CDR2 SQIVND (reference sequence). The CDR3 totals 18 residues. The V end lost 5 bases, the J end lost 0 bases, and 20 bases lay between the germline ends. CDR3 amino acids: CASSSISGLKDSGNTIYF. The CDR3 DNA reads as TGTGCCAGTAGTTCAATTTCGGGATTAAAAGACTCTGGAAACACCATATATTTT.

V and J are TRBV27 and TRBJ2-7; D is uncertain. The V gene's germline CDR1 is MNHEY and CDR2 SMNVEV (reference sequence). The V and J ends lost 6 bases and 0 bases respectively, with 12 bases between them. The CDR3 loop spans 14 amino acids. Here the CDR3 reads CASRGSASSYEQYF. The CDR3 bases are TGTGCCAGCAGAGGCAGCGCCAGCTCCTACGAGCAGTACTTC.

The chain is built from TRBV29-1 and TRBJ2-7; the D gene could be TRBD1 or TRBD2 (5 bases each). From germline, CDR1 is SQVTM and CDR2 ANQGSEA. V lost 0 bases and J lost 6, with 15 bases in between. The CDR3 consists of 14 residues. CDR3: CSVEDRDVSSEQYF. CDR3 nucleotides: TGCAGCGTTGAAGACCGGGACGTTTCAAGCGAGCAGTACTTC.

The chain links TRBV2 to TRBJ1-1; D is uncertain. Germline loops: CDR1 SNHLY, CDR2 FYNNEI. V shed 4 bases and J shed 1 base, with 10 bases lying between them. This CDR3 contains 14 residues. The CDR3 DNA is TGTGCCAGCAGTGCATGGCCCCAGAACACTGAAGCTTTCTTT. Translation gives CASSAWPQNTEAFF.

V and J are TRBV7-8 and TRBJ1-5; D remains ambiguous. The CDR3 is 17 amino acids. Deletions cut 0 bases from V and 4 bases from J, with 16 bases between. Germline V gives CDR1 SGHVS, CDR2 FQNEAQ. CDR3: CASSLAILGRINQPQHF. Written as DNA, the CDR3 is TGTGCCAGCAGCTTAGCCATCCTTGGCAGAATAAATCAGCCCCAGCATTTT.

The chain recombines TRBV5-1 with TRBJ2-7, with TRBD1 as a possible D gene (6 bases). The length of the CDR3 is 15 residues. The germline V and J ends were trimmed by 1 base and 1 base, with 12 bases remaining between them. Germline V gives CDR1 SGHRS, CDR2 YFSETQ. As DNA, the CDR3 is TGCGCCAGCAGCTTGCCCGGACAGCCATCCTACGAGCAGTACTTC. Amino acid sequence: CASSLPGQPSYEQYF.

The chain carries TRBV27 and TRBJ1-1; maybe TRBD1 (6 bases). V was cut by 2 bases and J by 3 bases, with 13 bases left in between. From germline, CDR1 is MNHEY and CDR2 SMNVEV (reference sequence). CDR3 length: 15 residues. DNA of the CDR3: TGTGCCAGCAGTTTAGCCTCAGGGGCTCACACTGAAGCTTTCTTT. Translated: CASSLASGAHTEAFF.

The V call is TRBV20-1, the J call TRBJ1-2; D is unclear. The CDR3 has 11 residues. The germline V gene has CDR1 DFQATT and CDR2 SNEGSKA (reference sequence). The germline V and J ends were trimmed by 5 bases and 4 bases, with 8 bases remaining between them. The CDR3 region has the DNA TGCAGTGCTTCTGGCCCCTATGGCTACACCTTC. Translation: CSASGPYGYTF.

A note on this clone: One junction end disagrees with the germline gene, perhaps due to a read error. The chain employs TRBV6-6 and TRBJ2-7; 12 nucleotides agree with TRBD2. Per germline, CDR1 MNHNY and CDR2 SVGAGI (reference sequence). The CDR3 length is 16 residues. The CDR3 spells CASSYSGLAGGGEQYF. The CDR3 DNA reads TGTGCCAGCAGCTACTCGGGGCTAGCGGGAGGGGGGGAGCAGTACTTC.

The rearrangement uses TRBV7-9 and TRBJ2-1; the match to TRBD2 covers 11 bases. The CDR3 contains 15 residues. With 6 bases clipped from V and 4 bases from J, the junction kept 5 bases outside the gene matches. From germline, CDR1 is SEHNR and CDR2 FQNEAQ (reference sequence). As DNA, the CDR3 is TGTGCCAGCAGTGTGGGACTAGCGGATTACAATGAGCAGTTCTTC. The encoded protein is CASSVGLADYNEQFF. Combining the CDR3 with reference TRBV7-9 and TRBJ2-1 gives the whole variable domain DTGVSQNPRHKITKRGQNVTFRCDPISEHNRLYWYRQTLGQGPEFLTYFQNEAQLEKSRLLSDRFSAERPKGSFSTLEIQRTEQGDSAMYLCASSVGLADYNEQFFGPGTRLTVL.